This passage covers 10 T cell receptor beta chains from one sample sequenced in a study of T cell clonality in common variable immunodeficiency. Assay: immunoSEQ multiplex PCR; the TCRdb copy retains only in-frame clones and omits some. The data show tens of thousands of clones, with none appearing a single time. Sequencing was done on a sample of peripheral blood mononuclear cells. Every receptor here comes from a person between 18 and 69 years old in good health.

The sample holds many counts of this clone. The read comes to an end 3 residues before the CDR3 does, leaving the germline J gene to fill in the end. The V call is TRBV6-2 or TRBV6-3, the J call TRBJ1-2; no definite D call. V lost 3 bases and J 4 bases, leaving 15 bases between the germline ends. Looked up from germline, CDR1 is MNHEY and CDR2 is SVGEGT. The CDR3 extends over 15 amino acids. CDR3 residues: CASSYLIPSSYGYTF. The part of the CDR3 DNA that was read is TGTGCCAGCAGTTATTTAATTCCCTCCTCCTATGGC.

This clone was seen many times. The CDR3 end is not reached by the read, which stops 3 residues before it; the germline J gene fills it in. This chain uses TRBV20-1 with TRBJ2-5; D perhaps matches TRBD1 (7 bases). The length of the CDR3 is 13 residues. V lost 3 bases to trimming and J lost 3 bases, with 11 bases between them. Germline CDR1 reads DFQATT; CDR2 reads SNEGSKA (reference sequence). CDR3 in amino acids: CSASRGAKETQYF. CDR3 DNA, as far as it was read: TGCAGTGCTAGCAGGGGGGCGAAAGAGACC.

This clone was observed at least ten times. Read sequence stops 3 residues before the CDR3 end, and the germline J gene provides the missing end. The chain has TRBV30 and TRBJ2-5, with TRBD2 identical over 9 bases. The CDR3 runs to 15 residues. The germline CDR1 and CDR2 sequences are GTSNPN and SVGIG (reference sequence). Germline trimming cut 2 bases from V and 2 bases from J; bases unmatched to any gene: 6. CDR3 DNA, as far as it was read: TGTGCCTGGAGTTTGGCGGGAGGGCCTCAAGAGACC. This encodes CAWSLAGGPQET. The entire CDR3 reads CAWSLAGGPQETQYF.

A few counts support this clone. The CDR3 extends 3 residues past the end of the read, so its final part is completed from the germline J gene. This chain links TRBV2 with TRBJ2-2; D is uncertain. The V and J ends lost 7 bases and 6 bases respectively, with 3 bases between them. CDR1 and CDR2 (germline): SNHLY, FYNNEI. CDR3 length: 10 amino acids. The CDR3 is CASKAGELFF. CDR3 DNA, as far as it was read: TGTGCCAGCAAGGCCGGGGAG. Supplemented by reference TRBV2 and TRBJ2-2, the full variable domain reads EPEVTQTPSHQVTQMGQEVILRCVPISNHLYFYWYRQILGQKVEFLVSFYNNEISEKSEIFDDQFSVERPDGSNFTLKIRSTKLEDSAMYFCASKAGELFFGEGSRLTVL.

This clone was seen many times. Partial CDR3 DNA: TGTGCCAGCAGCTTATTCCTAGCGGTGTACAATGAG. Translated, it gives CASSLFLAVYNE. The full CDR3 protein is CASSLFLAVYNEQFF. The chain uses TRBV7-7 and TRBJ2-1, with 7 bases identical to TRBD2. The DNA ends 3 residues before the CDR3 does, and the rest of the CDR3 is filled in from the germline J gene. Trimming took 2 bases from V and 4 from J; bases not matched to a gene: 5. The length of the CDR3 is 15 residues. Germline V gene sequence: CDR1 SSHAT, CDR2 FNYEAQ (reference sequence).

By share, this clone ranks as medium-sized. Coverage ceases 3 residues before the CDR3 finishes, and the germline J gene fills in the end. V usage is TRBV30 and J usage is TRBJ1-6; D perhaps matches TRBD1 (6 bases). Germline-derived CDR1 and CDR2 are GTSNPN and SVGIG (reference sequence). Trimming cost V 1 base and J 3 bases, with 19 bases left between them. There are 18 residues in the CDR3. CDR3 loop: CAWSGSWARDNYNSPLHF. CDR3 DNA (partial): TGTGCCTGGAGTGGTTCGTGGGCCCGGGACAACTATAATTCACCC.

This clone was detected many times. The sequenced fragment ends 3 residues before the CDR3 boundary, so the rest is inferred from the germline J gene. V is TRBV30 and J is TRBJ1-4; no clear D gene. The CDR3 is 11 residues long. With 4 bases removed from V and 6 bases from J, the gap between germline ends came to 6 bases. Germline assignment: CDR1 GTSNPN and CDR2 SVGIG (reference sequence). The CDR3 DNA, read in part, is TGTGCCTGGAAGTCGGATGAAAAA. It yields the protein CAWKSDEK. From start to end, the CDR3 is CAWKSDEKLFF. Complete variable domain (other parts from reference TRBV30 and TRBJ1-4): SQTIHQWPATLVQPVGSPLSLECTVEGTSNPNLYWYRQAAGRGLQLLFYSVGIGQISSEVPQNLSASRPQDRQFILSSKKLLLSDSGFYLCAWKSDEKLFFGSGTQLSVL.

This clone was detected ten times or more. Coverage ceases 3 residues before the CDR3 finishes, and the germline J gene fills in the end. The rearrangement joins TRBV12-5 to TRBJ1-1, with no clear D. Germline loops: CDR1 LGHNT, CDR2 FRNRAP. This CDR3 is built from 16 residues. Trimming took 2 bases from V and 0 from J, leaving 13 bases between them. The CDR3: CASGLSVSDMNTEAFF. Partial CDR3 DNA: TGTGCTAGTGGTTTGTCGGTCTCTGACATGAACACTGAA.

This clone turned up a few times. The read ends 3 residues shy of where the CDR3 ends; the end is completed using the germline J gene. The chain couples TRBV7-9 to TRBJ1-4; 9 bases are shared with TRBD1. V lost 5 bases to trimming and J lost 7 bases; unmatched junction nucleotides: 8. Germline V gives CDR1 SEHNR, CDR2 FQNEAQ (reference sequence). The CDR3 is 15 residues long. CDR3 region: CASSRWTGASEKLFF. The covered CDR3 bases are TGTGCCAGCAGCCGCTGGACAGGGGCTAGTGAAAAA. The full variable domain, in which reference TRBV7-9 and TRBJ1-4 provide the parts outside the CDR3, is DTGVSQNPRHKITKRGQNVTFRCDPISEHNRLYWYRQTLGQGPEFLTYFQNEAQLEKSRLLSDRFSAERPKGSFSTLEIQRTEQGDSAMYLCASSRWTGASEKLFFGSGTQLSVL.

Many counts were recorded for this clone. The sequence runs out 3 residues before the end of the CDR3; the remainder is reconstructed from the germline J gene. J is TRBJ2-3 and V is TRBV20-1; 12 bases map to TRBD2. The germline gives CDR1 DFQATT, CDR2 SNEGSKA (reference sequence). V trimming: 3 bases; J trimming: 4 bases; junction bases outside the gene matches: 14. This CDR3 contains 18 residues. The covered CDR3 bases are TGCAGTGCTAGCCCGACTAGCGGGGGCGCGGAGTTCCCAGATACG. This sequence encodes CSASPTSGGAEFPDT. The CDR3 as a whole reads CSASPTSGGAEFPDTQYF.